The 31 T cell receptor beta chains listed next were all sequenced from one sample in a study of T cell changes during pregnancy in multiple sclerosis. Method: immunoSEQ multiplex PCR; TCRdb's copy keeps in-frame clones and lacks some. The top ten hold roughly 0.93% of the sample, which has under 90,000 clones, around 94% seen once. Material: peripheral blood, obtained in the second trimester of pregnancy. These receptors were taken from a female donor in good health, enrolled as a control in a pregnancy study.

V is TRBV5-4 and J is TRBJ1-2, with TRBD1 matching 8 bases. Trimming took 2 bases from V and 8 from J; bases not matched to a gene: 8. The CDR3 covers 14 residues. The V gene's germline CDR1 is SGHNT and CDR2 YYREEE (reference sequence). DNA of the CDR3: TGTGCCAGCAGCTTCCCCGGGACAGGAGAGGGCTACACCTTC. Translating it yields CASSFPGTGEGYTF.

The chain has TRBV7-9 and TRBJ2-2, with D tentatively TRBD2 (5 bases). Trimming took 5 bases from V and 1 from J, leaving 14 bases between them. This CDR3 has 16 residues. The germline V gene encodes CDR1 SEHNR and CDR2 FQNEAQ (reference sequence). CDR3 sequence: CASSPTERLNTGELFF. DNA of the CDR3: TGTGCCAGCAGCCCGACCGAGCGGCTGAACACCGGGGAGCTGTTTTTT.

The rearrangement uses TRBV15 and TRBJ1-5; TRBD1 agrees at 7 bases. CDR1 is LNHNV, CDR2 YYDKDF, per germline (reference sequence). Losses at the gene ends were 3 bases for V and 4 bases for J; bases not matched to a gene: 3. The CDR3 runs to 14 residues. As DNA, the CDR3 is TGTGCCACCAGCAGGAAGGGACAGAATCAGCCCCAGCATTTT. Its protein product is CATSRKGQNQPQHF.

The gene calls are TRBV4-1 and TRBJ2-2, with D perhaps matching TRBD1 (5 bases). Germline V lookup: CDR1 MGHRA, CDR2 YSYEKL. The V end was cut by 1 base, the J end by 5 bases, with 8 bases between. CDR3 length: 14 residues. The CDR3 spells CASSQVSGTGELFF. The CDR3 DNA sequence: TGCGCCAGCAGCCAAGTTTCAGGGACCGGGGAGCTGTTTTTT.

V usage is TRBV9 and J usage is TRBJ2-2, with 9 bases identical to TRBD1. After removal of 5 bases from V and 4 bases from J, the junction contained 9 bases not matched to a gene. This CDR3 comprises 16 residues. CDR1 is SGDLS and CDR2 is YYNGEE in the germline V gene. Here the CDR3 DNA reads TGTGCCAGCAGAGAACAGGGGGCGCGAGGCACCGGGGAGCTGTTTTTT. Encoded protein: CASREQGARGTGELFF.

V usage is TRBV27 and J usage is TRBJ2-7; D gene ambiguous. This CDR3 has 13 amino acids. The V end lost 6 bases, the J end lost 4 bases, and 13 bases lay between the germline ends. Germline V gene sequence: CDR1 MNHEY, CDR2 SMNVEV (reference sequence). CDR3 DNA: TGTGCCAGCAGCCATGCTAGAACGTACGAGCAGTACTTC. It yields the protein CASSHARTYEQYF.

The V and J genes are TRBV7-9 and TRBJ1-3; no definite D call. Germline assignment: CDR1 SEHNR and CDR2 FQNEAQ (reference sequence). V was shortened by 7 bases and J by 0 bases, with 19 bases between the two germline ends. This CDR3 comprises 17 residues. CDR3 region: CASTTIYDRSSGNTIYF. The CDR3 coding sequence is TGTGCCAGCACCACAATCTACGACCGGAGCTCTGGAAACACCATATATTTT. Combining the CDR3 with reference TRBV7-9 and TRBJ1-3 gives the whole variable domain DTGVSQNPRHKITKRGQNVTFRCDPISEHNRLYWYRQTLGQGPEFLTYFQNEAQLEKSRLLSDRFSAERPKGSFSTLEIQRTEQGDSAMYLCASTTIYDRSSGNTIYFGEGSWLTVV.

This clone was seen only once. CDR3 in amino acids: CASSLGLLTSSTDTQYF. CDR3 DNA sequence: TGTGCCAGCAGCCTGGGACTTCTCACTTCTAGCACAGATACGCAGTATTTT. The genes are TRBV5-8 and TRBJ2-3, with a possible D match to TRBD2 (6 bases). Germline CDR1 reads SGHTS; CDR2 reads YDEGEE. This CDR3 contains 17 residues. The germline V and J ends were trimmed by 4 bases and 0 bases, with 18 bases remaining between them. The variable domain in full, completed from reference TRBV5-8 and TRBJ2-3, reads EAGVTQSPTHLIKTRGQQATLRCSPISGHTSVYWYQQALGLGLQFLLWYDEGEERNRGNFPPRFSGRQFPNYSSELNVNALELEDSALYLCASSLGLLTSSTDTQYFGPGTRLTVL.

V and J are TRBV29-1 and TRBJ2-2; tentative D call: TRBD2 (5 bases). V shed 7 bases and J shed 0 bases, with 9 bases lying between them. Germline V gene sequence: CDR1 SQVTM, CDR2 ANQGSEA. This CDR3 contains 13 residues. CDR3 residues: CSAGTPNTGELFF. DNA of the CDR3: TGCAGCGCGGGAACTCCGAACACCGGGGAGCTGTTTTTT.

V usage is TRBV7-8 and J usage is TRBJ2-1; TRBD2 matches at 7 bases. The V gene's germline CDR1 is SGHVS and CDR2 FQNEAQ. Trimming took 5 bases from V and 3 from J; bases not matched to a gene: 10. This CDR3 region has 16 residues. The CDR3 region is CASSRVGLADYNEQFF. CDR3 nucleotide sequence: TGTGCCAGCAGCCGTGTCGGGCTAGCGGACTACAATGAGCAGTTCTTC.

This sequence joins TRBV28 and TRBJ2-6; no definite D call. V lost 6 bases and J 0 bases, leaving 3 bases between the germline ends. Germline CDR1 is MDHEN and CDR2 is SYDVKM. This CDR3 has 13 residues. The chain's CDR3 is CASSLSGANVLTF. CDR3 nucleotides: TGTGCCAGCAGCCTCTCTGGGGCCAACGTCCTGACTTTC.

This rearrangement joins TRBV6-5 to TRBJ1-4, with 9 bases fitting TRBD1. This CDR3 is built from 15 residues. V shed 0 bases, J shed 7 bases, and the junction held 3 bases outside the gene matches. CDR1 is MNHEY and CDR2 is SVGAGI in the germline V gene. CDR3: CASSYSGQGGEKLFF. CDR3 nucleotide sequence: TGTGCCAGCAGTTACTCGGGACAGGGTGGTGAAAAACTGTTTTTT.

The genes are TRBV27 and TRBJ2-7; TRBD2 matches at 9 bases. The germline CDR1 and CDR2 sequences are MNHEY and SMNVEV (reference sequence). CDR3 length: 14 amino acids. V was pared by 3 bases and J by 4 bases, with 4 bases of the junction left unmatched. CDR3 nucleotides: TGTGCCAGCAGTTTGGGAGCGGGAGGATACGAGCAGTACTTC. As protein: CASSLGAGGYEQYF.

The chain is built from TRBV5-4 and TRBJ1-4, with 7 nucleotides matching TRBD1. V lost 2 bases and J lost 4; bases outside the gene matches: 2. The CDR3 has 14 amino acids. Germline CDR1 SGHNT, CDR2 YYREEE (reference sequence). The CDR3: CASSFRDSNEKLFF. The CDR3 DNA is TGTGCCAGCAGCTTTAGGGACAGTAATGAAAAACTGTTTTTT.

The chain employs TRBV5-1 and TRBJ1-2; possibly TRBD1 for D (6 bases). Germline V gene sequence: CDR1 SGHRS, CDR2 YFSETQ. The CDR3 extends over 12 amino acids. Trimming took off 4 bases at V and 8 bases at J, with 12 bases between the two ends. The CDR3 spells CASSEPQGGYTF. CDR3 nucleotides: TGCGCCAGCAGCGAGCCCCAGGGGGGCTACACCTTC.

CDR3 amino acids: CASSSDGLNTGELFF. The CDR3 region has the DNA TGTGCCAGCAGCTCAGATGGACTTAACACCGGGGAGCTGTTTTTT. This chain joins TRBV13 and TRBJ2-2; D might be TRBD2 (5 bases). The CDR3 extends over 15 amino acids. V lost 4 bases, J lost 2 bases, and 11 bases lay in between. Germline loops: CDR1 PRHDT, CDR2 FYEKMQ (reference sequence).

The rearrangement uses TRBV19 and TRBJ2-4, with 12 bases matching TRBD1. J gave up 1 base and V 3 bases, and 7 bases lay outside the gene matches. Germline CDR1 reads LNHDA; CDR2 reads SQIVND (reference sequence). The CDR3 totals 18 residues. The CDR3: CASSMGTGGEWAKNIQYF. CDR3 DNA: TGTGCCAGTAGTATGGGGACAGGGGGCGAGTGGGCCAAAAACATTCAGTACTTC.

This sequence joins TRBV27 and TRBJ2-4; 7 bases are shared with TRBD2. The CDR3 runs to 14 residues. V shed 4 bases, J shed 7 bases, and the junction held 7 bases outside the gene matches. Germline V gene data show CDR1 as MNHEY and CDR2 as SMNVEV (reference sequence). CDR3 nucleotide sequence: TGTGCCAGCAGTTCAGTGTTGGGGGGGAACATTCAGTACTTC. It encodes CASSSVLGGNIQYF.

The V call is TRBV5-1, the J call TRBJ1-3, with D unclear. The CDR3 covers 15 residues. Germline CDR1 is SGHRS and CDR2 is YFSETQ. V was shortened by 4 bases and J by 0 bases, with 11 bases between the two germline ends. In DNA, the CDR3 is TGCGCCAGCAGCAAAGCCTTGAGCTCTGGAAACACCATATATTTT. Its protein product is CASSKALSSGNTIYF.

The V call is TRBV14, the J call TRBJ2-7, with TRBD1 as a possible D gene (5 bases). Trimming stripped 0 bases from V and 4 bases from J, with 10 bases between. The CDR3 is made up of 14 amino acids. In germline, CDR1 is SGHDN, CDR2 FVKESK. CDR3 DNA: TGTGCCAGCAGCCAAGATTCTGACAGATACGAGCAGTACTTC. Amino acids: CASSQDSDRYEQYF.

The chain carries TRBV29-1 and TRBJ2-4; maybe TRBD1 (5 bases). Trimming stripped 2 bases from V and 1 base from J, with 6 bases between. Germline assignment: CDR1 SQVTM and CDR2 ANQGSEA. This CDR3 has 13 amino acids. The CDR3 DNA is TGCAGCGTTGAAAAGGGGGCCAAAAACATTCAGTACTTC. Protein product: CSVEKGAKNIQYF.

The V and J genes are TRBV7-9 and TRBJ1-5, with 9 bases aligning to TRBD1. The CDR3 is made up of 17 amino acids. V gave up 1 base and J gave up 6 bases; unmatched junction bases: 10. From germline, CDR1 is SEHNR and CDR2 FQNEAQ (reference sequence). CDR3 coding DNA: TGTGCCAGCAGCTTAGGACCGACAGGGGGAGTTTTTCAGCCCCAGCATTTT. Encoded protein: CASSLGPTGGVFQPQHF.

Comment on this clone: One junction end disagrees with the germline gene, perhaps due to a read error. The chain uses TRBV6-1 and TRBJ1-5; D is possibly TRBD1 (5 bases). Germline CDR1 and CDR2: MNHNS and SASEGT. The CDR3 sequence is 15 residues long. The CDR3 here is CASSKSSWGKQPQHF. CDR3 nucleotides: TGTGCCAGCAGTAAAAGCAGTTGGGGCAAACAGCCCCAGCATTTT.

This clone came up a few times. The chain combines TRBV5-5 with TRBJ1-1; TRBD1 matches 8 bases. CDR1 and CDR2 from the germline V gene are SGHKS and YYEKEE (reference sequence). V trimming: 4 bases; J trimming: 8 bases; junction bases outside the gene matches: 4. This CDR3 spans 12 amino acids. The CDR3 DNA follows: TGTGCCAGCAGCGGGACAGGTTCAGAAGCTTTCTTT. Protein product: CASSGTGSEAFF.

The CDR3, as DNA: TGTGCCATCAGCAGTCTTCAGGGGCCCAGCAACAGCTACACCTTC. Translation gives CAISSLQGPSNSYTF. V usage is TRBV10-3 and J usage is TRBJ1-2, with D possibly TRBD1 on 6 matching bases. The ends were cut back, 6 bases at V and 9 bases at J, with 23 bases in the middle. Germline-derived CDR1 and CDR2 are ENHRY and SYGVKD. The CDR3 totals 15 residues.

This clone was recorded once. CDR3 sequence (DNA): TGTGCCAGTAGTTCCTCTGGACATAGCTCTGGGGCCAACGTCCTGACTTTC. Encoded protein: CASSSSGHSSGANVLTF. The genes are TRBV19 and TRBJ2-6; possibly TRBD1 for D (5 bases). Germline-derived CDR1 and CDR2 are LNHDA and SQIVND (reference sequence). Trimming took off 5 bases at V and 0 bases at J, with 14 bases between the two ends. The length of the CDR3 is 17 residues. Complete variable domain (other parts from reference TRBV19 and TRBJ2-6): DGGITQSPKYLFRKEGQNVTLSCEQNLNHDAMYWYRQDPGQGLRLIYYSQIVNDFQKGDIAEGYSVSREKKESFPLTVTSAQKNPTAFYLCASSSSGHSSGANVLTFGAGSRLTVL.

The chain is built from TRBV19 and TRBJ1-1, with 9 bases fitting TRBD1. Germline lookup yields CDR1 LNHDA and CDR2 SQIVND (reference sequence). V gave up 6 bases and J gave up 5 bases; unmatched junction bases: 7. The length of the CDR3 is 14 residues. CDR3 DNA: TGTGCCAGTAGCCACGGACAGGGGAGAACTGAAGCTTTCTTT. It specifies CASSHGQGRTEAFF.

This rearrangement joins TRBV13 to TRBJ2-3; D possibly corresponds to TRBD1 (5 bases). The ends were cut back, 8 bases at V and 5 bases at J, with 11 bases in the middle. This CDR3 contains 12 residues. Germline V gene sequence: CDR1 PRHDT, CDR2 FYEKMQ (reference sequence). CDR3 protein: CASSQVGDTQYF. CDR3 DNA sequence: TGTGCCAGCTCACAGGTGGGAGATACGCAGTATTTT.

CDR3 nucleotides: TGCAGCGTTGATCCGGGAATGAACACTGAAGCTTTCTTT. Encoded protein: CSVDPGMNTEAFF. J is TRBJ1-1 and V is TRBV29-1; D is ambiguous. The CDR3 length is 13 residues. Germline values: CDR1 SQVTM, CDR2 ANQGSEA. Trimming removed 3 bases at V and 0 bases at J, with 8 bases between.

The chain is built from TRBV4-1 and TRBJ2-1; D not resolved. Germline V gives CDR1 MGHRA, CDR2 YSYEKL. V lost 1 base, J lost 5 bases, and 12 bases lay in between. The CDR3 contains 15 residues. CDR3 loop: CASSQVFGSHNEQFF. CDR3 DNA sequence: TGCGCCAGCAGCCAAGTATTCGGTAGTCACAATGAGCAGTTCTTC.

J is TRBJ2-1 and V is TRBV4-1; D may be TRBD1 (6 bases). The V gene's germline CDR1 is MGHRA and CDR2 YSYEKL. This CDR3 spans 13 amino acids. The V gene lost 3 bases and the J gene lost 7 bases, with 10 bases spanning the gap. CDR3: CASSHRTVNEQFF. The CDR3 DNA reads TGCGCCAGCAGCCATCGGACAGTTAATGAGCAGTTCTTC.